This T cell receptor beta chain comes out of a study of T cell changes during pregnancy in multiple sclerosis. Clones were read by immunoSEQ multiplex PCR, and TCRdb kept only the in-frame ones, dropping some. Here the sample spans about 84,000 clones, 94% being singletons. In germline, CDR1 is MNHEY, CDR2 SMNVEV (reference sequence). The CDR3 contains 14 residues. The V end lost 3 bases, the J end lost 2 bases, and 10 bases lay between the germline ends. This receptor was identified in a female donor in good health, enrolled as a control in a pregnancy study. Sequencing used peripheral blood, obtained in the second trimester of pregnancy. The chain combines TRBV27 with TRBJ1-1; weak D call: TRBD1 (6 bases). In DNA, the CDR3 is TGTGCCAGCAGTTTTAACAGGGTAAACACTGAAGCTTTCTTT. As protein: CASSFNRVNTEAFF.